The T cell receptor (beta chain) under discussion was sequenced for a study of vaccination effects on CD4 cells after COVID-19. The study's findings and limits: Healthy vaccinees' vaccine-induced clones included only 1 of 255 that recognized common cold coronaviruses. Marked contraction was observed in infection-induced and vaccine-induced clones late after vaccination.

The table came from immunoSEQ multiplex PCR; TCRdb's copy has only in-frame clones and leaves some out. This table has about 20,000 clones, about 75% appearing once. In the case of this clone: What it binds is unknown.

CDR3 length: 16 residues. V lost 5 bases and J lost 2, with 16 bases in between. CDR1 is SGHRS, CDR2 YFSETQ, per germline. ViraFEST expansion of antigen-specific CD4+ T cells with viral peptide pools preceded sequencing. A 10-day culture period preceded the isolation of CD4+ T cells. Neither prior SARS-CoV-2 infection nor positive nucleocapsid antibodies were present in the vaccine recipients. Material: CD4+ T cells from PBMCs cultured with HCoV-NL63 spike peptides, obtained before COVID-19 vaccination. The chain has TRBV5-1 and TRBJ1-4; possibly TRBD1 for D (5 bases). The receptor's source is a human donor who received a COVID-19 vaccine. The CDR3 protein is CASRRSLGGTNEKLFF. In DNA, the CDR3 is TGCGCCAGCAGACGGTCCTTGGGGGGGACTAATGAAAAACTGTTTTTT.